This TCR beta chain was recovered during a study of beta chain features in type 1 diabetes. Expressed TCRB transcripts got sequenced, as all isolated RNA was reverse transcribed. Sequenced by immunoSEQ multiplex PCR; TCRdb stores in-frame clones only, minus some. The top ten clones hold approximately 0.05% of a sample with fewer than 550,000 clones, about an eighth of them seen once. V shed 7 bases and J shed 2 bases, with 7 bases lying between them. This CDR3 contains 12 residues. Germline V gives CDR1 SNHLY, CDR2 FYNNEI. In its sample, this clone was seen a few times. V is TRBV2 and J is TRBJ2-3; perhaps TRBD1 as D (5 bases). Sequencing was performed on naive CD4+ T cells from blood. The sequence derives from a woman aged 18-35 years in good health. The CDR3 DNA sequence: TGTGCCAGCACCAGGGCCACAGATACGCAGTATTTT. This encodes CASTRATDTQYF.